Each of the 15 T cell receptor beta chains below was sequenced from the same sample in a study of cytomegalovirus exposure and HLA in healthy donors. The PCR was carried out with 60 Vbeta primers and 13 Jbeta primers. Measured with immunoSEQ multiplex PCR; TCRdb has only the in-frame clones, and not every one. This sample carries some 130,000 clones, with roughly 2% going to the ten biggest clones. The specimen was PBMCs. The receptors originated from a woman aged 55-70 years in good health and CMV-seronegative.

The chain carries TRBV6-1 and TRBJ1-4, with 7 positions matching TRBD1. Germline V lookup: CDR1 MNHNS, CDR2 SASEGT. J was trimmed by 7 bases and V by 1 base; bases with no gene match: 12. The CDR3 length is 17 residues. DNA of the CDR3: TGTGCCAGCAGTGAAGTCTTGATGAAAGGGGGCGGTGAAAAACTGTTTTTT. Its protein is CASSEVLMKGGGEKLFF.

The chain couples TRBV6-1 to TRBJ1-3, with 7 bases that match TRBD1. The CDR3 has 16 residues. CDR1 and CDR2 from the germline V gene are MNHNS and SASEGT. J lost 2 bases, V lost 3 bases, and 7 bases had no gene match. The CDR3, as DNA: TGTGCCAGCAGTGAGACGACAGGGATGACTGGAAACACCATATATTTT. This translates into CASSETTGMTGNTIYF.

The gene calls are TRBV12-2 and TRBJ1-3. TRBV12-2 is assigned pseudogene status. This CDR3 is built from 10 residues. CDR3 protein: CASRGNTIYF. The CDR3 DNA is TGTGCAAGCCGGGGAAACACCATATATTTT.

This chain connects TRBV4-1 to TRBJ2-3; D is ambiguous. The germline CDR1 and CDR2 sequences are MGHRA and YSYEKL. Trimming took 2 bases from V and 2 from J, leaving 5 bases between them. The CDR3 is 13 residues long. CDR3: CASSQLITDTQYF. The CDR3 DNA reads TGCGCCAGCAGCCAACTAATCACAGATACGCAGTATTTT.

V and J are TRBV2 and TRBJ1-2, with TRBD1 matching 7 bases. Trimming removed 6 bases from V and 2 bases from J; junction bases left unmatched: 6. The CDR3 consists of 14 residues. CDR1 is SNHLY and CDR2 is FYNNEI in the germline V gene. Here the CDR3 DNA reads TGTGCCAGCAGGTACAGGGGTTCGAACTATGGCTACACCTTC. It specifies CASRYRGSNYGYTF.

V and J are TRBV19 and TRBJ2-7; 9 bases line up with TRBD2. J was trimmed by 3 bases and V by 2 bases; bases with no gene match: 5. In germline, CDR1 is LNHDA, CDR2 SQIVND (reference sequence). The CDR3 runs 15 residues. CDR3 bases: TGTGCCAGTAGTATACGACTAGCGGATTACTACGAGCAGTACTTC. Protein product: CASSIRLADYYEQYF.

This rearrangement joins TRBV15 to TRBJ2-7; 9 bases match TRBD2. J gave up 2 bases and V 3 bases, and 2 bases lay outside the gene matches. The CDR3 consists of 14 residues. The germline V gene has CDR1 LNHNV and CDR2 YYDKDF (reference sequence). The CDR3 DNA sequence: TGTGCCACCAGCAGTAGCGGGGGCACCTACGAGCAGTACTTC. This translates into CATSSSGGTYEQYF.

V and J are TRBV5-1 and TRBJ1-2; weak D call: TRBD1 (6 bases). Looked up from germline, CDR1 is SGHRS and CDR2 is YFSETQ. The CDR3 covers 14 residues. Deletions cut 7 bases from V and 2 bases from J, with 15 bases between. This CDR3 is CASRGGFRNYGYTF. Written as DNA, the CDR3 is TGCGCCAGCCGGGGGGGCTTTCGGAACTATGGCTACACCTTC.

CDR3 DNA: TGTGCCAGTAGTATCCCGGGGATTGGGTCGCAGTTCTTC. This gives the protein CASSIPGIGSQFF. The chain links TRBV19 to TRBJ2-1, with D tentatively TRBD2 (5 bases). V shed 3 bases and J shed 12 bases, with 15 bases lying between them. Germline V gene lookup returns CDR1 LNHDA and CDR2 SQIVND (reference sequence). The CDR3 is 13 residues long.

V usage is TRBV29-1 and J usage is TRBJ1-1; TRBD1 is a possible D gene (6 bases). The CDR3 loop spans 15 amino acids. V was pared by 4 bases and J by 4 bases, with 19 bases between. In germline, CDR1 is SQVTM, CDR2 ANQGSEA. The CDR3 sequence: CSVALTGGEATEAFF. DNA of the CDR3: TGCAGCGTTGCCCTGACGGGGGGCGAGGCCACTGAAGCTTTCTTT.

The V gene is TRBV28, the J gene TRBJ1-3; D is perhaps TRBD1 (5 bases). Trimming took 1 base from V and 7 from J, leaving 11 bases between them. Germline values: CDR1 MDHEN, CDR2 SYDVKM. This CDR3 has 14 amino acids. As DNA, the CDR3 is TGTGCCAGCAGTTTATTAGGACAAGGGAACACCATATATTTT. It encodes CASSLLGQGNTIYF.

The V gene is TRBV30, the J gene TRBJ1-4; D remains unclear. The CDR3 length is 14 residues. CDR1 and CDR2 from the germline V gene are GTSNPN and SVGIG (reference sequence). Trimming removed 5 bases from V and 10 bases from J, with 20 bases in between. CDR3 protein: CAWPWADLEGKLFF. CDR3 DNA: TGTGCCTGGCCATGGGCCGACCTAGAGGGAAAACTGTTTTTT.

The CDR3 sequence: CASSFSTAGANVLTF. The CDR3 nucleotides are TGTGCCAGCAGTTTTTCCACGGCTGGGGCCAACGTCCTGACTTTC. The chain uses TRBV28 and TRBJ2-6, with D unclear. This CDR3 has 15 residues. Between the trimmed V and J ends, which lost 3 bases and 2 bases, there was a span of 8 bases. Germline values: CDR1 MDHEN, CDR2 SYDVKM.

The chain employs TRBV10-3 and TRBJ2-2, with D perhaps matching TRBD1 (6 bases). CDR3 length equals 17 residues. Germline V gene data show CDR1 as ENHRY and CDR2 as SYGVKD. Trimming cost V 3 bases and J 1 base, with 15 bases left between them. The CDR3 DNA is TGTGCCATCAGTGAAAGGACAAGGGGGAAGAACACCGGGGAGCTGTTTTTT. Protein: CAISERTRGKNTGELFF.

The chain links TRBV7-9 to TRBJ1-4; the D is unclear. Germline V gene sequence: CDR1 SEHNR, CDR2 FQNEAQ (reference sequence). The length of the CDR3 is 12 residues. Deletions cut 9 bases from V and 5 bases from J, with 10 bases between. The CDR3, as DNA: TGTGCCAGTGGCGACTGGAATGAAAAACTGTTTTTT. Translation gives CASGDWNEKLFF.